This TCR beta chain was found in a study of blood T cell repertoires in COVID-19. On the study more broadly: The cDNA or gDNA used as material had been derived from T cells, B-cell-depleted T cells, or PBMCs.

Produced via immunoSEQ multiplex PCR; TCRdb's table is partial and in-frame only. The table shows roughly 100,000 clones, with approximately 82% occurring only once. The CDR3 has 15 amino acids. Trimming cost V 1 base and J 1 base, with 10 bases left between them. Germline V CDR1 and CDR2: SGHNT, YENEEA. The sample was peripheral blood. This chain links TRBV11-3 with TRBJ2-5, with D maybe TRBD1 (6 bases). The origin of this receptor is a man aged 55 to 70 with acute or convalescent COVID-19. The CDR3 here is CASSLGGLTQETQYF. CDR3 nucleotides: TGTGCCAGCAGCTTAGGGGGGCTAACCCAAGAGACCCAGTACTTC.